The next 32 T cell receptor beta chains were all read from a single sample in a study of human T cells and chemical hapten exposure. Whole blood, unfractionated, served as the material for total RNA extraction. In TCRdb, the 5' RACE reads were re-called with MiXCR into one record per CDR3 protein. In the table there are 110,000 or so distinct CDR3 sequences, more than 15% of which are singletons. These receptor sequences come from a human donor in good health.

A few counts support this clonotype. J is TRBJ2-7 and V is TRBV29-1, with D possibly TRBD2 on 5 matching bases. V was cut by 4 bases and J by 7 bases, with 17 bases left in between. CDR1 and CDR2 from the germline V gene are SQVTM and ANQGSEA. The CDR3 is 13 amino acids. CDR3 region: CSVGNGVAGEQYF. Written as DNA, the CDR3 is TGCAGCGTTGGGAACGGGGTCGCGGGTGAGCAGTACTTC.

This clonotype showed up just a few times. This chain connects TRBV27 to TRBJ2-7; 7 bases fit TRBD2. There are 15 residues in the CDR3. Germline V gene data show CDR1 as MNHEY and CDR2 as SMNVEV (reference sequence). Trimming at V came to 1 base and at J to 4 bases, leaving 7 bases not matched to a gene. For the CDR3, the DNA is TGTGCCAGCAGTTTATTCGGGAGGAGTCTATACGAGCAGTACTTC. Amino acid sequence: CASSLFGRSLYEQYF.

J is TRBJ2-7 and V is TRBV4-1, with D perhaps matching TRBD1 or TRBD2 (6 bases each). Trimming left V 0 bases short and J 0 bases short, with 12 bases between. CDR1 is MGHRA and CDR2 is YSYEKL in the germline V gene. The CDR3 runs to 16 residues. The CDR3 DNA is TGCGCCAGCAGCCAAGAAGGGGGGAGTGGCTCCTACGAGCAGTACTTC. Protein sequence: CASSQEGGSGSYEQYF.

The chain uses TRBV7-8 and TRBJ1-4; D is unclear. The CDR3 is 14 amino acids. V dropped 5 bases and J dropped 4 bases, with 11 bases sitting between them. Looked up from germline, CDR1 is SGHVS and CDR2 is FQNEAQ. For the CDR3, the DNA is TGTGCCAGCAGCGAGCCAGCTCATAATGAAAAACTGTTTTTT. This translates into CASSEPAHNEKLFF. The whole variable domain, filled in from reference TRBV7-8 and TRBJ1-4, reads GAGVSQSPRYKVAKRGQDVALRCDPISGHVSLFWYQQALGQGPEFLTYFQNEAQLDKSGLPSDRFFAERPEGSVSTLKIQRTQQEDSAVYLCASSEPAHNEKLFFGSGTQLSVL.

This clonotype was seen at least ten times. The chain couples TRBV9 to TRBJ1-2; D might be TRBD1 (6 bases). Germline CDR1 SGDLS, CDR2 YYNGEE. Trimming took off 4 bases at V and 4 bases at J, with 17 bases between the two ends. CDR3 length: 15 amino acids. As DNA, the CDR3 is TGTGCCAGCAGCCAGAGACAGGAACGGGCCTATGGCTACACCTTC. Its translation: CASSQRQERAYGYTF.

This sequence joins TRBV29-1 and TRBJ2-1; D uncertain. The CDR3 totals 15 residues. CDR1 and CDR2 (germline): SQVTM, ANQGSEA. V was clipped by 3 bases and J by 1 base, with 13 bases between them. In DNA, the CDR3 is TGCAGCGTTGAGACCGGGCTACTTTCCTACAATGAGCAGTTCTTC. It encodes CSVETGLLSYNEQFF.

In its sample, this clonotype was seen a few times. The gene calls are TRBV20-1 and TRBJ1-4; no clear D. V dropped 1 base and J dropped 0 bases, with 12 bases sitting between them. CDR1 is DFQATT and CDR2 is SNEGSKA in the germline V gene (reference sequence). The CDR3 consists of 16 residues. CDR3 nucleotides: TGCAGTGCTAGAGGGGGAGCAATTCCAACTAATGAAAAACTGTTTTTT. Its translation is CSARGGAIPTNEKLFF.

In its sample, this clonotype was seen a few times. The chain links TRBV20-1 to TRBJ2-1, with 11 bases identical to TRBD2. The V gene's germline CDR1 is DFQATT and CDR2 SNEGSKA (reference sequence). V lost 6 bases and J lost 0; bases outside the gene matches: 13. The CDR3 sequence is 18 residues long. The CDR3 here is CSAVSGRAGQLSYNEQFF. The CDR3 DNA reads TGCAGTGCCGTTAGCGGGAGGGCCGGCCAACTCTCCTACAATGAGCAGTTCTTC.

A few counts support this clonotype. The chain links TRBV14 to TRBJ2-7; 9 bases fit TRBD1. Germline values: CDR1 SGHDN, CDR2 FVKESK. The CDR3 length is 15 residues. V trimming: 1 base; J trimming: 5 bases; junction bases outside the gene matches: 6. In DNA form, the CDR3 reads TGTGCCAGCAGCCAAGGCACAGGGGGCATGGACGAGCAGTACTTC. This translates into CASSQGTGGMDEQYF. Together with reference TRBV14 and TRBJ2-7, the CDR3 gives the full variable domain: EAGVTQFPSHSVIEKGQTVTLRCDPISGHDNLYWYRRVMGKEIKFLLHFVKESKQDESGMPNNRFLAERTGGTYSTLKVQPAELEDSGVYFCASSQGTGGMDEQYFGPGTRLTVT.

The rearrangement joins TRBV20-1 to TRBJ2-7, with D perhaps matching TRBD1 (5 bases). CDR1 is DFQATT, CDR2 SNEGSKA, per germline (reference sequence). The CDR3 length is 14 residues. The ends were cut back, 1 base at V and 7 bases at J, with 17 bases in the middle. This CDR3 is CSARAMAGLTEQYF. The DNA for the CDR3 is TGCAGTGCTAGAGCGATGGCAGGGTTGACTGAGCAGTACTTC.

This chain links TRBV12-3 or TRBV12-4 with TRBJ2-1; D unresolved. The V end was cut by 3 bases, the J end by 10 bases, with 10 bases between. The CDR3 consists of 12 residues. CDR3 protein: CASSFGGREQFF. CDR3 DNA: TGTGCCAGCAGTTTTGGCGGAAGGGAGCAGTTCTTC.

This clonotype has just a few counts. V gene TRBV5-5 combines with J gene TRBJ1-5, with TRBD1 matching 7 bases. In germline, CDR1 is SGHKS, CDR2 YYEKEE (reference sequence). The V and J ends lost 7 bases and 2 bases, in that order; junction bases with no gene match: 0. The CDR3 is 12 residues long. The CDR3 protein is CASGQGNQPQHF. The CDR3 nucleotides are TGTGCCAGCGGACAGGGCAATCAGCCCCAGCATTTT.

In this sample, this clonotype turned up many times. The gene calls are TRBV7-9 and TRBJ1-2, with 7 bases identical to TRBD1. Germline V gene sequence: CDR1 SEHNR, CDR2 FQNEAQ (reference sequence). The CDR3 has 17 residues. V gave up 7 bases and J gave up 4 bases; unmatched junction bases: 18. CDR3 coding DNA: TGTGCCAGCACGACGTTCCCGGGACAGAACTTCTCCTATGGCTACACCTTC. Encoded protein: CASTTFPGQNFSYGYTF. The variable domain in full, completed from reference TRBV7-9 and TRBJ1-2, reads DTGVSQNPRHKITKRGQNVTFRCDPISEHNRLYWYRQTLGQGPEFLTYFQNEAQLEKSRLLSDRFSAERPKGSFSTLEIQRTEQGDSAMYLCASTTFPGQNFSYGYTFGSGTRLTVV.

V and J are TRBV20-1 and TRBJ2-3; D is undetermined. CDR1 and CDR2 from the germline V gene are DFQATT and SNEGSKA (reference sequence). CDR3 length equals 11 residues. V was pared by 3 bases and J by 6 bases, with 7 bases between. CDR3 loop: CSASHSDTQYF. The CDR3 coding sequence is TGCAGTGCTAGTCACTCGGATACGCAGTATTTT.

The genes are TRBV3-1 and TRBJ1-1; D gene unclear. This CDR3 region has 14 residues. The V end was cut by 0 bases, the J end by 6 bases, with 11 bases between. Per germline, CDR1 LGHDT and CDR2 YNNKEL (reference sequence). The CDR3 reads CASSQENGAAEAFF. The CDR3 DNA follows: TGTGCCAGCAGCCAAGAGAACGGAGCAGCTGAAGCTTTCTTT.

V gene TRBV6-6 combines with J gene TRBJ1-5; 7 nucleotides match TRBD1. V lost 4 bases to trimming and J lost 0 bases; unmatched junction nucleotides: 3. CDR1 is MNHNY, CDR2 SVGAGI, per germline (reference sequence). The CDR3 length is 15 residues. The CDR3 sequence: CASSSTGYSNQPQHF. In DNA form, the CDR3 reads TGTGCCAGCAGTTCGACAGGGTATAGCAATCAGCCCCAGCATTTT.

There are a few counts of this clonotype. This CDR3 is CASSLSVFAWLATDTQYF. The CDR3 nucleotides are TGTGCCAGCAGCTTAAGCGTGTTTGCGTGGCTTGCCACAGATACGCAGTATTTT. The chain couples TRBV7-2 to TRBJ2-3; D uncertain. V shed 2 bases and J shed 2 bases, with 20 bases lying between them. The germline V gene has CDR1 SGHTA and CDR2 FQGNSA. This CDR3 comprises 18 residues.

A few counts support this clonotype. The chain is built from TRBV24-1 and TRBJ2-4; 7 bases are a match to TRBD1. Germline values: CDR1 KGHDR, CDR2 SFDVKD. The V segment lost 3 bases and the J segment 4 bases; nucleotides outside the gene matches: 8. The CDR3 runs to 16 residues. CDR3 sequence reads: CATSDQLTGDKNIQYF. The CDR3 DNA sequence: TGTGCCACCAGTGATCAACTTACAGGGGATAAAAACATTCAGTACTTC.

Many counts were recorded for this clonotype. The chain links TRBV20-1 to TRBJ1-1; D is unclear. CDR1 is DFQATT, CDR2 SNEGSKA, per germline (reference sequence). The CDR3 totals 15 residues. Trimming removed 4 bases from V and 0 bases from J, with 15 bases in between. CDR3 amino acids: CSATPELGVNTEAFF. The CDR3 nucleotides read TGCAGTGCTACCCCCGAGCTGGGTGTGAACACTGAAGCTTTCTTT.

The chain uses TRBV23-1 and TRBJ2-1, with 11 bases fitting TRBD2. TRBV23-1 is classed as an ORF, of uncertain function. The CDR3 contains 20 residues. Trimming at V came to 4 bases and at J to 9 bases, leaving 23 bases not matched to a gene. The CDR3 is CASSPGASGRRYTARAEQFF. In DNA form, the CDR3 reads TGCGCCAGCAGTCCCGGGGCTAGCGGGAGGCGGTATACAGCTCGGGCTGAGCAGTTCTTC.

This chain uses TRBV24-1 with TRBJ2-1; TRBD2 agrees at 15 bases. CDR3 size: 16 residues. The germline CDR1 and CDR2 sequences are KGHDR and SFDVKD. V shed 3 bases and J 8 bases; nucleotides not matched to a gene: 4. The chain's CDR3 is CATSDGTSGRSDEQFF. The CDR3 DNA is TGTGCCACCAGTGATGGGACTAGCGGGAGGTCCGATGAGCAGTTCTTC.

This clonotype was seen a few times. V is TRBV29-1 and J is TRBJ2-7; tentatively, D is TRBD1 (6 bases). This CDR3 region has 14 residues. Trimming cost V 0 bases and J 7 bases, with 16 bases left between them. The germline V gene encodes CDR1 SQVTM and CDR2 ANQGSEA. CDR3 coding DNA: TGCAGCGTTGAAGACCGGGACACCTCCTGGGAGCAGTACTTC. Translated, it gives CSVEDRDTSWEQYF.

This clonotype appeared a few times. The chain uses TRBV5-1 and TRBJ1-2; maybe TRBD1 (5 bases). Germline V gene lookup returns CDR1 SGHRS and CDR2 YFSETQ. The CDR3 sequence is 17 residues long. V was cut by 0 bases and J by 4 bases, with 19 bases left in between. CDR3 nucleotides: TGCGCCAGCAGCTTGGGGGGGTACAGCGCCACCCCCTATGGCTACACCTTC. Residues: CASSLGGYSATPYGYTF.

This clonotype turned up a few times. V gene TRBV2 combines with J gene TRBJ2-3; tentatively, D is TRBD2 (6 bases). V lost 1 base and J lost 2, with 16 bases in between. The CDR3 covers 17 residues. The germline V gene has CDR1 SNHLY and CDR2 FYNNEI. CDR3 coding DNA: TGTGCCAGCAGTGAAGTGGGACTCCCACTTCCCACAGATACGCAGTATTTT. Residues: CASSEVGLPLPTDTQYF.

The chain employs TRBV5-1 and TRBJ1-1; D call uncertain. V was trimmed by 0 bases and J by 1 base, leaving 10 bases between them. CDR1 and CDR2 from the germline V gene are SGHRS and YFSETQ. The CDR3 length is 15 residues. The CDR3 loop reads CASSLVMFPNTEAFF. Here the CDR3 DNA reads TGCGCCAGCAGCTTGGTCATGTTCCCGAACACTGAAGCTTTCTTT.

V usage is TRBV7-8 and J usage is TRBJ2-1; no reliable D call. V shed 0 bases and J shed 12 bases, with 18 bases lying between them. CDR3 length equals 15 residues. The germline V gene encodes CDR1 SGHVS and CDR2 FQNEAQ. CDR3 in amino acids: CASSLARISEGPQFF. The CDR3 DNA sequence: TGTGCCAGCAGCTTAGCGCGGATTTCGGAAGGGCCGCAGTTCTTC.

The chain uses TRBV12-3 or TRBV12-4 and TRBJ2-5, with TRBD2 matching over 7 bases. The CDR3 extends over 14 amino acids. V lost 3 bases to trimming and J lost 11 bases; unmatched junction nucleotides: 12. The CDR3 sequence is CASSLPSGRSGQYF. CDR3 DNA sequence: TGTGCCAGCAGTTTGCCTAGCGGACGATCGGGACAGTACTTC.

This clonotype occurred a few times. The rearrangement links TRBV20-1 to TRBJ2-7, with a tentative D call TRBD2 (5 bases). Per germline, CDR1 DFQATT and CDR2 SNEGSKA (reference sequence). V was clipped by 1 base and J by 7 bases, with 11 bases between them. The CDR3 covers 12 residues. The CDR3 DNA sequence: TGCAGTGCTAGAGGTAGGAGCGGAGAGCAGTACTTC. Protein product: CSARGRSGEQYF.

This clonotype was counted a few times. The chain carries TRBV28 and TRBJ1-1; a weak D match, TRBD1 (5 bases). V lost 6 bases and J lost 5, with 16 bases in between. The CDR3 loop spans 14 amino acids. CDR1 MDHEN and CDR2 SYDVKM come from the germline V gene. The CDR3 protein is CASSTPGRGTEAFF. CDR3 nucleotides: TGTGCCAGCAGCACTCCGGGACGTGGTACTGAAGCTTTCTTT.

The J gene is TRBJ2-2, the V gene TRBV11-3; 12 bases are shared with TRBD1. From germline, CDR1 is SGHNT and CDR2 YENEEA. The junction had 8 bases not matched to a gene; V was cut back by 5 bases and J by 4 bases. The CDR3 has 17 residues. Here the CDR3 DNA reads TGTGCCAGCAGCCCGGGACAGGGGGCCGGGAGCACCGGGGAGCTGTTTTTT. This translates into CASSPGQGAGSTGELFF.

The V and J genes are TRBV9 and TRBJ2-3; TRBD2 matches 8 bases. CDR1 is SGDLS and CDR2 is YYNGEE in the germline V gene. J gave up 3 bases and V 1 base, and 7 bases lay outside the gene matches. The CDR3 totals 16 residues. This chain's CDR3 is CASSVRGGVRTDTQYF. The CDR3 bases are TGTGCCAGCAGCGTACGGGGGGGGGTCAGGACAGATACGCAGTATTTT.

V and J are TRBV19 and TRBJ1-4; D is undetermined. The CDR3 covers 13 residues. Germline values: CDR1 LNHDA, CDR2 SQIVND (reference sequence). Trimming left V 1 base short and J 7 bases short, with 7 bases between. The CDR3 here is CASSIGRTEKLFF. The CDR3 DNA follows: TGTGCCAGTAGTATAGGGAGGACTGAAAAACTGTTTTTT.